A selection of T cell receptor beta chains follows, all from one sample in a study of tumor-infiltrating lymphocytes in primary liver carcinoma. One entry per CDR3 protein, called by TCRdb with MiXCR from the multiplex PCR reads. The sample contains approximately 110,000 distinct CDR3 sequences, 60% to 75% of which appear only once. The sample taken for sequencing was liver tumor tissue from sampling region 3. Receptors originate from an older woman with primary liver carcinoma and hepatitis B virus infection. Each CDR3 is given with its conserved first and last residue. Not every row has a clone size; where given, it reads once, few, many or a size class.

CDR3 protein | clone size | V gene
CSVEDQGWGSVGYDEQFF | - | TRBV29-1
CSVELRGDIGETQYF | many | TRBV29-1
CASSPAEGRDTQYF | few | TRBV18
CNVAVSGTGFYGYTF | - | TRBV29-1
CASMGTSGREGEQLF | - | TRBV6-1
CTSSLDWVSEAGPYEQYF | once | TRBV11-3
CSAPKNPGLAGGSSYNEQFF | - | TRBV20-1
CASSFGLNQETQYF | - | TRBV5-5
CVSSLILGGVEQFF | - | TRBV11-3
CASSIPRRDRDQSQHF | - | TRBV19
CVNSQGAGQGDYEQYF | once | TRBV4-1
CASSEEAGDYQPQHF | many | TRBV6-1
CASSLGQGGSGALF | - | TRBV11-3
CSVDISGSSYVQYF | - | TRBV29-1
CASRLGRTEDQPQHF | - | TRBV12-3/TRBV12-4
CATSTRDLYGYTF | few | TRBV15
CASSLRSWGWETRYF | - | TRBV12-3/TRBV12-4
CASSLWTTPNSEAFF | - | TRBV12-3/TRBV12-4
CASSPLVTIFNDEQFF | - | TRBV12-3/TRBV12-4
CASSPGTAYTEAFF | many | TRBV5-1
CASSRLKTGMNEQFF | few | TRBV28
CASSPNNQEKDTEAFF | few | TRBV5-1
CASSEYGGGGDGQFF | - | TRBV25-1
CVISEGSGSCDNEQSF | - | TRBV10-3
CASSQGEPGNTIYF | - | TRBV4-2